These 7 T cell receptor beta chains were all obtained from the same sample, sequenced in a study of response to subunit inactivated influenza vaccine. MiXCR, run by TCRdb on the RT-PCR reads, gives a single entry per CDR3 protein. The sample consists of approximately 700,000 distinct CDR3 sequences, less than 20% of them appearing once. The specimen was PBMCs from blood, collected approximately 13 days after vaccination. Receptor source: a man aged 45-60 years who received an inactivated influenza vaccine.

This clonotype has more than one count but fewer than ten. The V call is TRBV4-2, the J call TRBJ1-2, with 7 bases matching TRBD1. The germline CDR1 and CDR2 sequences are LGHNA and YNFKEQ. CDR3 length: 15 residues. The trim removed 5 bases at V and 3 bases at J, leaving 9 bases unmatched. This chain's CDR3 is CASSGGDSADYGYTF. The CDR3 region has the DNA TGTGCCAGCAGCGGCGGGGACAGCGCAGACTATGGCTACACCTTC.

This clonotype came up a few times. The chain links TRBV6-1 to TRBJ2-7; D unclear. The CDR3 runs 16 residues. Germline V gene lookup returns CDR1 MNHNS and CDR2 SASEGT. Trimming shortened V by 6 bases and J by 3 bases, and 21 bases separated the two germline ends. For the CDR3, the DNA is TGTGCCAGCAGGCATTTTGTGGAAGGTGTGGACTACGAGCAGTACTTC. It yields the protein CASRHFVEGVDYEQYF.

The chain joins TRBV7-9 to TRBJ2-7; D unresolved. V gave up 3 bases and J gave up 2 bases, with 11 bases separating them. The V gene's germline CDR1 is SEHNR and CDR2 FQNEAQ (reference sequence). The CDR3 contains 14 residues. The CDR3 DNA sequence: TGTGCCAGCAGCTTGCCCGGGCCGACCTACGAGCAGTACTTC. Translation gives CASSLPGPTYEQYF.

This clonotype was seen just once. The chain is built from TRBV5-6 and TRBJ2-5; TRBD2 aligns across 10 bases. The germline V gene encodes CDR1 SGHDT and CDR2 YYEEEE. Trimming removed 3 bases from V and 5 bases from J; junction bases left unmatched: 4. The CDR3 spans 14 residues. CDR3 sequence reads: CASSYPSGGETQYF. Here the CDR3 DNA reads TGTGCCAGCAGCTACCCTAGCGGGGGTGAGACCCAGTACTTC. Drawing the rest from reference TRBV5-6 and TRBJ2-5, the complete variable domain is DAGVTQSPTHLIKTRGQQVTLRCSPKSGHDTVSWYQQALGQGPQFIFQYYEEEERQRGNFPDRFSGHQFPNYSSELNVNALLLGDSALYLCASSYPSGGETQYFGPGTRLLVL.

This clonotype turned up a few times. V usage is TRBV4-2 and J usage is TRBJ2-7; 11 nucleotides agree with TRBD1. CDR1 LGHNA and CDR2 YNFKEQ come from the germline V gene. J lost 2 bases, V lost 1 base, and 4 bases had no gene match. This CDR3 comprises 16 residues. CDR3: CASSQGGQGGAYEQYF. CDR3 sequence (DNA): TGTGCCAGCAGCCAAGGGGGACAGGGGGGAGCCTACGAGCAGTACTTC.

The gene calls are TRBV11-1 and TRBJ2-7; maybe TRBD1 (5 bases). The CDR3 is 19 residues long. Germline assignment: CDR1 SGHAT and CDR2 FQDESV (reference sequence). V dropped 1 base and J dropped 2 bases, with 24 bases sitting between them. In DNA form, the CDR3 reads TGTGCCAGCAGCTTAGTTCCGGCAGGGTGGGGTCGGTCGGCCTACGAGCAGTACTTC. Translating gives CASSLVPAGWGRSAYEQYF.

This clonotype was seen more than once but under ten times. The chain has TRBV2 and TRBJ2-1, with 9 bases fitting TRBD2. J gave up 0 bases and V 7 bases, and 4 bases lay outside the gene matches. Germline values: CDR1 SNHLY, CDR2 FYNNEI. This CDR3 has 15 amino acids. CDR3 protein: CASMDSGSSYNEQFF. CDR3 sequence (DNA): TGTGCCAGCATGGATAGCGGGAGCTCCTACAATGAGCAGTTCTTC.